The rows below give T cell receptor beta chains drawn from one sample of a study of beta chain features in type 1 diabetes. This table comes from immunoSEQ multiplex PCR, and its TCRdb copy is limited to in-frame clones, with some not included. The profile shows hundreds of thousands of clones, around 28% of them singletons. The specimen was naive CD4+ T cells from blood. The receptor set was obtained from a man aged 18 to 35 in good health. CDR3s include the opening cysteine and the closing phenylalanine or tryptophan. The D gene is left open where the match is weak. Not every row has a clone size; where given, it reads once, few, many or a size class.

v_gene,d_gene,j_gene,abundance,CDR3aa,CDR3nt
TRBV5-5,TRBD2,TRBJ2-7,NA,CASSSPGLEYGQYF,TGTGCCAGCAGTTCACCGGGACTAGAGTACGGGCAGTACTTC
TRBV10-3,TRBD1,TRBJ2-1,NA,CAIRSWDRQNEQFF,TGTGCCATTCGGTCCTGGGACAGGCAAAATGAGCAGTTCTTC
TRBV5-1,NA,TRBJ2-7,few,CASSANYEQYF,TGCGCCAGCAGCGCTAACTACGAGCAGTACTTC
TRBV15,TRBD1,TRBJ1-5,NA,CATSRDRAGNQPQHF,TGTGCCACCAGCAGGGACAGGGCCGGAAATCAGCCCCAGCATTTT
TRBV6-6,TRBD2,TRBJ2-7,NA,CASSYSGTSGRFYF,TGTGCCAGCAGTTACTCTGGGACTAGCGGGAGATTCTACTTC
TRBV9,TRBD2,TRBJ2-7,NA,CASSVGSGKPLWEQYF,TGTGCCAGCAGCGTTGGGAGCGGGAAACCCCTATGGGAGCAGTACTTC
TRBV4-3,TRBD1,TRBJ2-1,NA,CASSQGPDRGPYNEQFF,TGCGCCAGCAGCCAAGGCCCGGACAGGGGGCCCTACAATGAGCAGTTCTTC
TRBV30,NA,TRBJ2-7,once,CAWSTRGPYEQYF,TGTGCCTGGAGTACAAGGGGTCCCTACGAGCAGTACTTC
TRBV6-6,NA,TRBJ2-3,NA,CASSYRGTDTQYF,TGTGCCAGCAGCTACCGGGGCACAGATACGCAGTATTTT
TRBV7-8,TRBD1,TRBJ2-1,once,CASSLSGQGYYNEQFF,TGTGCCAGCAGCTTAAGTGGACAGGGCTACTACAATGAGCAGTTCTTC
TRBV7-7,NA,TRBJ2-1,once,CASSPQEWAEQFF,TGTGCTAGCAGCCCACAGGAGTGGGCTGAGCAGTTCTTC
TRBV5-4,TRBD1,TRBJ2-7,NA,CASSGTDYEQYF,TGTGCCAGCAGCGGGACAGACTACGAGCAGTACTTC
TRBV30,NA,TRBJ2-7,few,CAWSKGVGYEQYF,TGTGCCTGGAGTAAAGGGGTGGGCTACGAGCAGTACTTC
TRBV30,NA,TRBJ2-7,NA,CAWSRGGEQYF,TGTGCCTGGAGTCGGGGTGGCGAGCAGTACTTC
TRBV30,NA,TRBJ2-1,few,CAWRRLNEQFF,TGTGCCTGGAGGAGGCTCAATGAGCAGTTCTTC
TRBV10-1,NA,TRBJ2-3,NA,CASSDRPTDTQYF,TGCGCCAGCAGTGACAGACCCACAGATACGCAGTATTTT
TRBV5-6,NA,TRBJ2-7,NA,CASSELGIYEQYF,TGTGCCAGCAGCGAACTCGGGATCTACGAGCAGTACTTC
TRBV4-1,TRBD2,TRBJ2-3,few,CASRPSGLAFTDTQYF,TGCGCCAGCAGGCCCTCCGGACTAGCGTTCACAGATACGCAGTATTTT
TRBV7-8,TRBD2,TRBJ2-7,few,CASSTRTSGTYEQYF,TGTGCCAGCAGCACTCGGACTAGCGGGACCTACGAGCAGTACTTC
TRBV18,TRBD1,TRBJ2-1,few,CASSPDRGSYNEQFF,TGTGCCAGCTCACCCGACAGGGGATCCTACAATGAGCAGTTCTTC
TRBV30,TRBD2,TRBJ2-3,NA,CARSGRLSDTQYF,TGTGCCCGTAGCGGGAGGTTGTCAGATACGCAGTATTTT
TRBV2,NA,TRBJ2-1,NA,CASSERGVNEQFF,TGTGCCAGCAGTGAAAGAGGGGTCAATGAGCAGTTCTTC
TRBV2,NA,TRBJ1-1,NA,CASSERGRGGTEAFF,TGTGCCAGCAGTGAAAGGGGCAGGGGAGGGACTGAAGCTTTCTTT
TRBV18,NA,TRBJ1-4,NA,CASSPQGTNEKLFF,TGTGCCAGCTCACCCCAGGGAACTAATGAAAAACTGTTTTTT